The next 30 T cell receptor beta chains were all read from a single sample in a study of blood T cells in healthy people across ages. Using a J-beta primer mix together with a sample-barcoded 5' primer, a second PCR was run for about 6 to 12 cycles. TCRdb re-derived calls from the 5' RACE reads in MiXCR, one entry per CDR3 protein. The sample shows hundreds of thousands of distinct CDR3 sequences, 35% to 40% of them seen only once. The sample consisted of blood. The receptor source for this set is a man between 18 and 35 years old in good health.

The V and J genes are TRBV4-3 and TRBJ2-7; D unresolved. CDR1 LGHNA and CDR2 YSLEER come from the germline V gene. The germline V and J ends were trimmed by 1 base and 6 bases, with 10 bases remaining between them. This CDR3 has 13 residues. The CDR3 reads CASSQGLEAEQYF. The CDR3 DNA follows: TGCGCCAGCAGCCAAGGGCTTGAAGCCGAGCAGTACTTC.

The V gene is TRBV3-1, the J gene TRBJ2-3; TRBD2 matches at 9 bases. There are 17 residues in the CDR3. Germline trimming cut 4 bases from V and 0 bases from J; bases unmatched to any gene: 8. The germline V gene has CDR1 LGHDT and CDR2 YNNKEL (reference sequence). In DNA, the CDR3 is TGTGCCAGCAGCCCAGGGACTAGCCTCAGAAGCACAGATACGCAGTATTTT. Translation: CASSPGTSLRSTDTQYF.

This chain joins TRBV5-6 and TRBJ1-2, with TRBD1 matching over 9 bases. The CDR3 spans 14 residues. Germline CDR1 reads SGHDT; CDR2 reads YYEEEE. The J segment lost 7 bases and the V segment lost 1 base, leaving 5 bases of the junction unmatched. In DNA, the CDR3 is TGTGCCAGCAGCTTGTGGGGACAGGGCGGTGGCTACACCTTC. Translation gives CASSLWGQGGGYTF. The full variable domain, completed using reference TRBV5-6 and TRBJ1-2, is DAGVTQSPTHLIKTRGQQVTLRCSPKSGHDTVSWYQQALGQGPQFIFQYYEEEERQRGNFPDRFSGHQFPNYSSELNVNALLLGDSALYLCASSLWGQGGGYTFGSGTRLTVV.

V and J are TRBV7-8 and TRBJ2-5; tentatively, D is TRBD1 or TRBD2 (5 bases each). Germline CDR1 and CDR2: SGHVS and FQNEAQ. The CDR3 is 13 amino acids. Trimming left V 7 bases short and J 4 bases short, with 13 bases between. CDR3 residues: CASIFGGRETQYF. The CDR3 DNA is TGTGCCAGCATCTTTGGGGGTCGAGAGACCCAGTACTTC.

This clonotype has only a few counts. For the CDR3, the DNA is TGTGCCAGCAGCGTCGGACCCACGGGGACTGAAGCTTTCTTT. It translates to CASSVGPTGTEAFF. The V call is TRBV9, the J call TRBJ1-1; D gene unclear. The CDR3 is 14 amino acids. CDR1 and CDR2 (germline): SGDLS, YYNGEE. Trimming left V 2 bases short and J 5 bases short, with 13 bases between.

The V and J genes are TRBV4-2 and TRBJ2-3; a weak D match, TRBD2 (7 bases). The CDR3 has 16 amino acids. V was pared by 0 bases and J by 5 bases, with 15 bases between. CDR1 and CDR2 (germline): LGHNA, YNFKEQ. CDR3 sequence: CASSQDGGGRGDTQYF. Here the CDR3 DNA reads TGTGCCAGCAGCCAAGATGGCGGGGGCCGGGGAGATACGCAGTATTTT.

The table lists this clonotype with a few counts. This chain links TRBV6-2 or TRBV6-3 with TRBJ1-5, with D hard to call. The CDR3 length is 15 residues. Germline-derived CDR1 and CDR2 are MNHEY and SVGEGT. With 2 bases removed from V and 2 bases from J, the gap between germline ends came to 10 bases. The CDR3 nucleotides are TGTGCCAGCAGTTACAACTTAAGGGGCAATCAGCCCCAGCATTTT. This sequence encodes CASSYNLRGNQPQHF.

CDR3: CASSKPGVKNIQYF. In DNA form, the CDR3 reads TGTGCCAGCAGTAAACCGGGAGTCAAAAACATTCAGTACTTC. This chain joins TRBV25-1 and TRBJ2-4, with D maybe TRBD2 (6 bases). CDR3 length equals 14 residues. V was clipped by 5 bases and J by 3 bases, with 11 bases between them. Germline assignment: CDR1 MGHDK and CDR2 SYGVNS.

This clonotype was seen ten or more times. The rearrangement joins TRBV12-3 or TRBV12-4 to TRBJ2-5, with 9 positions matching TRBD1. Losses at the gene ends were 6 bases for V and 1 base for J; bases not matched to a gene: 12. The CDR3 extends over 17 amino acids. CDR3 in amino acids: CASSPGSGTGSQETQYF. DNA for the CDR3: TGTGCCAGCAGCCCAGGCTCCGGGACAGGGTCCCAAGAGACCCAGTACTTC.

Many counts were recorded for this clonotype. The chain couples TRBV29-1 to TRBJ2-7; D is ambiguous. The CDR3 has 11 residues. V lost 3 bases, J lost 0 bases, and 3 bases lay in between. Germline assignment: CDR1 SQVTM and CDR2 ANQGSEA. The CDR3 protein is CSVESSYEQYF. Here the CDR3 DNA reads TGCAGCGTTGAGAGCTCCTACGAGCAGTACTTC.

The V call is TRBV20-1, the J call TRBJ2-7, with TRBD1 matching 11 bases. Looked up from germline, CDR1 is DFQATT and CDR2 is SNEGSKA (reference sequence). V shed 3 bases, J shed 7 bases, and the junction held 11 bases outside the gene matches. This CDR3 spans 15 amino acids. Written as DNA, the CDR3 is TGCAGTGCTAGCGAACCGGGACAGGGGGACAATGAGCAGTACTTC. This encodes CSASEPGQGDNEQYF.

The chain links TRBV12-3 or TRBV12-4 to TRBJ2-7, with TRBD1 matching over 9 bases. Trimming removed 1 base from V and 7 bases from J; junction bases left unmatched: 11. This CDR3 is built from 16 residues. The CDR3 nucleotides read TGTGCCAGCAGTTTAGGGACAGGGGACACCTACAATGAGCAGTACTTC. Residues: CASSLGTGDTYNEQYF.

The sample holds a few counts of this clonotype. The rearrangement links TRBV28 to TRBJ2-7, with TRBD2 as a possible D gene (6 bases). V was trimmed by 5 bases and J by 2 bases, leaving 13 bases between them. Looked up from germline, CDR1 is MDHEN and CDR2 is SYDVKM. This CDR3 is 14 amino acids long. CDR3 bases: TGTGCCAGCAGTCGCGGGACGGTCCCCTACGAGCAGTACTTC. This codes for CASSRGTVPYEQYF.

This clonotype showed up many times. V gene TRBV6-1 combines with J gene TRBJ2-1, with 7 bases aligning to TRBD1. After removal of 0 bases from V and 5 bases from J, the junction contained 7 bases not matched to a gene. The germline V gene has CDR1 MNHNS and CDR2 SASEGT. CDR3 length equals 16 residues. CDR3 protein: CASSEAQGVLHNEQFF. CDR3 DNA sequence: TGTGCCAGCAGTGAAGCGCAGGGGGTCCTACACAATGAGCAGTTCTTC.

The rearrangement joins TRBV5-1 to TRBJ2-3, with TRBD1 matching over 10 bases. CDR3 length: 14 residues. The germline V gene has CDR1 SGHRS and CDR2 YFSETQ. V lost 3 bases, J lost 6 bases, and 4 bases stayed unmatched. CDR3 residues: CASSWGTGDDTQYF. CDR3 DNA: TGCGCCAGCAGCTGGGGGACAGGGGACGATACGCAGTATTTT.

The CDR3 loop reads CASSATGRDNEQFF. As DNA, the CDR3 is TGTGCCAGCAGTGCCACGGGACGGGACAATGAGCAGTTCTTC. The chain recombines TRBV6-5 with TRBJ2-1; TRBD1 or TRBD2 may be the D gene (5 bases each). The CDR3 contains 14 residues. The germline V gene encodes CDR1 MNHEY and CDR2 SVGAGI. The V and J ends lost 5 bases and 5 bases respectively, with 13 bases between them.

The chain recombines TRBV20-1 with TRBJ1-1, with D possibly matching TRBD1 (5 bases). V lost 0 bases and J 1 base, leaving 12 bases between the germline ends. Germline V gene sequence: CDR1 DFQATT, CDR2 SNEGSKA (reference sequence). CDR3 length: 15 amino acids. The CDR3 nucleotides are TGCAGTGCTAGAGATCGAGGCAGGGAGAACACTGAAGCTTTCTTT. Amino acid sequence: CSARDRGRENTEAFF.

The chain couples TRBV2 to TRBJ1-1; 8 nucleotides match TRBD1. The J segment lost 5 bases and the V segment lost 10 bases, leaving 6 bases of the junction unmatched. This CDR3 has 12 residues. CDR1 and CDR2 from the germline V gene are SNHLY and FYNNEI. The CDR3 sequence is CATKTGVTEAFF. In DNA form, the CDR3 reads TGTGCCACCAAGACAGGGGTGACTGAAGCTTTCTTT.

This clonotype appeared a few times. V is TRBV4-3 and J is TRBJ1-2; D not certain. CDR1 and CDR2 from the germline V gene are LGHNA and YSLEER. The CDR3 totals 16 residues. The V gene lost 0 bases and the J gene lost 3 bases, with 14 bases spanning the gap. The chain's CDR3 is CASSQDLGIQHYGYTF. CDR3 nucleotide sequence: TGCGCCAGCAGCCAAGATCTTGGAATTCAGCACTATGGCTACACCTTC.

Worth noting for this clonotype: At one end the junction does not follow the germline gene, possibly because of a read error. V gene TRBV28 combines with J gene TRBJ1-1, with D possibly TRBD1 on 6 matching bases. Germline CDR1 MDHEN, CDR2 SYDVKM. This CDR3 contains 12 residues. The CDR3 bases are TGTGCCCGCAGTTTCCGGACAGCTGAAGCTTTCTTT. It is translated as CARSFRTAEAFF. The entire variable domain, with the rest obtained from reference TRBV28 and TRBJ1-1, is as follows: DVKVTQSSRYLVKRTGEKVFLECVQDMDHENMFWYRQDPGLGLRLIYFSYDVKMKEKGDIPEGYSVSREKKERFSLILESASTNQTSMYLCARSFRTAEAFFGQGTRLTVV.

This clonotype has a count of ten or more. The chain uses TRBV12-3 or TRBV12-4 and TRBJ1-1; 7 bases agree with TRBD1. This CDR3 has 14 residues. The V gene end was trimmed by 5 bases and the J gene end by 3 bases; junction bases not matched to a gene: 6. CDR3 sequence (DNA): TGTGCCAGCAGTCTGAGGGGGCGCGACACTGAAGCTTTCTTT. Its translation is CASSLRGRDTEAFF.

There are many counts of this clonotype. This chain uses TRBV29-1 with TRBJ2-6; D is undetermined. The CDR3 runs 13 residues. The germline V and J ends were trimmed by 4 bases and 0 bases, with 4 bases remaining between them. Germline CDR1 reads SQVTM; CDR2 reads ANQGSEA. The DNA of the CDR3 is TGCAGCGTTGCGAGCTCTGGGGCCAACGTCCTGACTTTC. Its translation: CSVASSGANVLTF.

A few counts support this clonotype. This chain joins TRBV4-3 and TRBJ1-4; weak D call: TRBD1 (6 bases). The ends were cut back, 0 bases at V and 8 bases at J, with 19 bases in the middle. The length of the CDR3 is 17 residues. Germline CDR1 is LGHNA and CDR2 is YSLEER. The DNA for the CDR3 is TGCGCCAGCAGCCAAGACCGGGCTGAGTGGGGGCGGGAAAAACTGTTTTTT. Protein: CASSQDRAEWGREKLFF.

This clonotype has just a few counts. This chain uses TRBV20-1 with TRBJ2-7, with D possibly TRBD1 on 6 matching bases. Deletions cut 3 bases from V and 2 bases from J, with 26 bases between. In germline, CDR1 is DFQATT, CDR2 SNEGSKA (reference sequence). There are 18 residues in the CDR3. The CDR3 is CSARPSRNIRDTTYEQYF. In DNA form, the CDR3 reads TGCAGTGCTAGGCCGAGCCGGAATATAAGGGACACCACCTACGAGCAGTACTTC.

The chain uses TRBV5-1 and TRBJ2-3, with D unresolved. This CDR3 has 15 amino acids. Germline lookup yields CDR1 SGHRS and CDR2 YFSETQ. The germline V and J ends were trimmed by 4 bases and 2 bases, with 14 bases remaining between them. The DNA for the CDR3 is TGCGCCAGCAGCCCCAAGCTCACTACCACAGATACGCAGTATTTT. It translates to CASSPKLTTTDTQYF.

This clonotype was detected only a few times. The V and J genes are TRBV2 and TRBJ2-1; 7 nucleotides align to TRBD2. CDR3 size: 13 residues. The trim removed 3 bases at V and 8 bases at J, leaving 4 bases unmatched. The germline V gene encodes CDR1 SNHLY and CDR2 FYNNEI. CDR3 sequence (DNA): TGTGCCAGCAGTGAGAGACTAGCCCATGAGCAGTTCTTC. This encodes CASSERLAHEQFF.

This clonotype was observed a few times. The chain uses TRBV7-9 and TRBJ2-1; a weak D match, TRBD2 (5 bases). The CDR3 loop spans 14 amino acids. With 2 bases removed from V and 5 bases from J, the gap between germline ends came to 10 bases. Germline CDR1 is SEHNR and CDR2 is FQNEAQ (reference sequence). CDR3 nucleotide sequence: TGTGCCAGCAGCTTATGGACTGAAGACAATGAGCAGTTCTTC. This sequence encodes CASSLWTEDNEQFF.

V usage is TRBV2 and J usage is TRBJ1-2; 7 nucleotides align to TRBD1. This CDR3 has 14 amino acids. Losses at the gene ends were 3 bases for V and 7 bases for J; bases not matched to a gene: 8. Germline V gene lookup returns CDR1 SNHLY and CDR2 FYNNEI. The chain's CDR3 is CASSEGQGVGGYTF. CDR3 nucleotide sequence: TGTGCCAGCAGTGAGGGTCAGGGGGTCGGTGGCTACACCTTC.

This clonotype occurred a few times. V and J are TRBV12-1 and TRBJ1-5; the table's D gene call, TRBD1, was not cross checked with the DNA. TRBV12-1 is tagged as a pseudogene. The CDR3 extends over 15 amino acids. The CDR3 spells CASSFMTGSNQPQHF. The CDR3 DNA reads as TGTGCCAGCAGCTTCATGACAGGCAGCAATCAGCCCCAGCATTTT.

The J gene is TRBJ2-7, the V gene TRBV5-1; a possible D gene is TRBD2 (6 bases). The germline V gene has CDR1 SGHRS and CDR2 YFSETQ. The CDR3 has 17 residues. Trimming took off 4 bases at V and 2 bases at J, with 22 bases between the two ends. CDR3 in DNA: TGCGCCAGCAGCCCACGGCCGCCCACGGGGGAAACCTACGAGCAGTACTTC. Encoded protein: CASSPRPPTGETYEQYF.